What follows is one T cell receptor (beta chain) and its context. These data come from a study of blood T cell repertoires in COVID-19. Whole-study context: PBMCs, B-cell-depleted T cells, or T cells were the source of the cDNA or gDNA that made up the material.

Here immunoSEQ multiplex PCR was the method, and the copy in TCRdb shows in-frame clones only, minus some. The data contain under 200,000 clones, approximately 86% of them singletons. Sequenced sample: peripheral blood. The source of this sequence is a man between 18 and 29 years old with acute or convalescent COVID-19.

CDR3 loop: CASRQGIPDTQYF. The CDR3 bases are TGTGCTAGTCGACAGGGTATTCCAGATACGCAGTATTTT. This chain links TRBV12-5 with TRBJ2-3; TRBD1 matches at 7 bases. Trimming at V came to 8 bases and at J to 4 bases, leaving 6 bases not matched to a gene. The CDR3 contains 13 residues. CDR1 is LGHNT, CDR2 FRNRAP, per germline.